This record concerns one T cell receptor (beta chain) sequence. These data originate in a study of OX40 agonist ivuxolimab in advanced cancers. Sequencing used immunoSEQ multiplex PCR; TCRdb keeps in-frame clones, though not all of them. This sample yields roughly 93,000 clones, of which approximately 84% are seen a single time; approximately 6.3% belongs to the top ten. The origin of this receptor is an adult with an advanced solid tumor such as melanoma, head and neck, liver or kidney cancer. This specimen was CD4+ or CD8+ T cells sorted from blood, taken in a trial of the OX40 agonist ivuxolimab.

The CDR3 sequence: CASSPGTGLQPQHF. Written as DNA, the CDR3 is TGTGCCAGCAGCCCAGGGACAGGGCTTCAGCCCCAGCATTTT. The V gene is TRBV7-6, the J gene TRBJ1-5, with 9 positions matching TRBD1. CDR1 SGHVS and CDR2 FNYEAQ come from the germline V gene. The CDR3 loop spans 14 amino acids. Losses at the gene ends were 5 bases for V and 6 bases for J; bases not matched to a gene: 5.